The 24 T cell receptor beta chains below come from one sample, sequenced in a study of T cell responses to AZD1222 COVID-19 vaccine. Profiled with immunoSEQ multiplex PCR; TCRdb holds only in-frame clones, not every one. The data show about 120,000 clones, about 90% seen once. The starting material was peripheral blood, obtained on day 0 of MenACWY control vaccination. The origin of the receptors is an adult in good health.

The chain joins TRBV27 to TRBJ1-6; 8 nucleotides agree with TRBD1. Germline lookup yields CDR1 MNHEY and CDR2 SMNVEV (reference sequence). This CDR3 region has 15 residues. Trimming removed 2 bases from V and 8 bases from J; junction bases left unmatched: 5. The CDR3 DNA sequence: TGTGCCAGCAGTTTAAAAGGACAGGGTGATTCACCCCTCCACTTT. It translates to CASSLKGQGDSPLHF.

This clone was recorded only once. This rearrangement joins TRBV27 to TRBJ2-7, with D perhaps TRBD2 (6 bases). The germline V gene has CDR1 MNHEY and CDR2 SMNVEV (reference sequence). V gave up 10 bases and J gave up 6 bases, with 13 bases separating them. The CDR3 runs to 11 residues. For the CDR3, the DNA is TGTGCCACCCGGGTGGGGGGCGAGCAGTACGTC. As protein: CATRVGGEQYV.

CDR3 amino acids: CASSRVGGGYGYTF. The CDR3 DNA is TGTGCCAGCAGCCGCGTAGGGGGAGGCTATGGCTACACCTTC. The J gene is TRBJ1-2, the V gene TRBV5-6; perhaps TRBD1 as D (6 bases). The germline V gene encodes CDR1 SGHDT and CDR2 YYEEEE. Trimming cost V 4 bases and J 4 bases, with 14 bases left between them. CDR3 size: 14 residues.

The rearrangement joins TRBV19 to TRBJ1-1, with D tentatively TRBD1 (5 bases). Germline CDR1 is LNHDA and CDR2 is SQIVND (reference sequence). The CDR3 loop spans 16 amino acids. Trimming took 3 bases from V and 1 from J, leaving 15 bases between them. CDR3 bases: TGTGCCAGTAGTATTTCCGGGTTAGGGGAGAACACTGAAGCTTTCTTT. Translated, it gives CASSISGLGENTEAFF.

The chain employs TRBV29-1 and TRBJ2-1, with 8 bases fitting TRBD1. Germline V CDR1 and CDR2: SQVTM, ANQGSEA. The J segment lost 12 bases and the V segment lost 5 bases, leaving 15 bases of the junction unmatched. This CDR3 has 14 residues. For the CDR3, the DNA is TGCAGCGTTCGGATGAATAGCGACAGGGGTGGGCAGTTCTTC. Its translation: CSVRMNSDRGGQFF.

The chain employs TRBV6-5 and TRBJ2-1, with 7 bases matching TRBD2. The CDR3 loop spans 14 amino acids. Germline CDR1 MNHEY, CDR2 SVGAGI. Losses at the gene ends were 8 bases for V and 2 bases for J; bases not matched to a gene: 6. CDR3 protein: CASGGDATYNEQFF. CDR3 nucleotide sequence: TGTGCCAGCGGGGGGGACGCTACCTACAATGAGCAGTTCTTC.

This clone was detected only once. J is TRBJ1-1 and V is TRBV11-3; no clear D gene. CDR3 size: 13 residues. Trimming removed 2 bases from V and 0 bases from J, with 4 bases in between. CDR1 SGHNT and CDR2 YENEEA come from the germline V gene. In DNA, the CDR3 is TGTGCCAGCAGCTTATACTTGAACACTGAAGCTTTCTTT. Translated, it gives CASSLYLNTEAFF.

This sequence joins TRBV10-3 and TRBJ2-3; 7 nucleotides match TRBD2. CDR3 size: 14 residues. J gave up 3 bases and V 6 bases, and 6 bases lay outside the gene matches. CDR1 and CDR2 (germline): ENHRY, SYGVKD. The CDR3 region is CAIRPAGVTDTQYF. DNA of the CDR3: TGTGCCATCAGGCCGGCGGGGGTTACAGATACGCAGTATTTT.

The CDR3 protein is CASSLAGQGLNQPQHF. The CDR3 coding sequence is TGTGCCAGCAGCTTAGCTGGACAGGGCTTAAATCAGCCCCAGCATTTT. The V and J genes are TRBV7-9 and TRBJ1-5, with 8 bases that match TRBD1. Trimming cost V 0 bases and J 4 bases; bases outside gene matches: 5. Germline values: CDR1 SEHNR, CDR2 FQNEAQ (reference sequence). The CDR3 length is 16 residues.

V usage is TRBV7-8 and J usage is TRBJ1-5; 7 bases are a match to TRBD1. V was pared by 6 bases and J by 0 bases, with 5 bases of the junction left unmatched. The CDR3 covers 15 residues. Germline values: CDR1 SGHVS, CDR2 FQNEAQ. The CDR3: CASSSGQLSNQPQHF. Here the CDR3 DNA reads TGTGCCAGCAGTTCGGGACAGCTTAGCAATCAGCCCCAGCATTTT.

This chain connects TRBV5-1 to TRBJ2-1; 11 bases are a match to TRBD1. In germline, CDR1 is SGHRS, CDR2 YFSETQ. After removal of 2 bases from V and 8 bases from J, the junction contained 3 bases not matched to a gene. This CDR3 spans 14 amino acids. The chain's CDR3 is CASSFGQGAHEQFF. CDR3 DNA: TGCGCCAGCAGCTTTGGACAGGGGGCCCATGAGCAGTTCTTC. Drawing the rest from reference TRBV5-1 and TRBJ2-1, the complete variable domain is KAGVTQTPRYLIKTRGQQVTLSCSPISGHRSVSWYQQTPGQGLQFLFEYFSETQRNKGNFPGRFSGRQFSNSRSEMNVSTLELGDSALYLCASSFGQGAHEQFFGPGTRLTVL.

DNA for the CDR3: TGTGCCAGCAGACCAGGGGAGGATAATTCACCCCTCCACTTT. It encodes CASRPGEDNSPLHF. J is TRBJ1-6 and V is TRBV28; possible D gene TRBD1, 6 bases. The V end lost 6 bases, the J end lost 5 bases, and 11 bases lay between the germline ends. Germline loops: CDR1 MDHEN, CDR2 SYDVKM. CDR3 length: 14 residues.

This chain joins TRBV4-2 and TRBJ1-6; 10 bases map to TRBD1. V was clipped by 3 bases and J by 10 bases; unmatched bases: 6. CDR1 and CDR2 from the germline V gene are LGHNA and YNFKEQ. The CDR3 runs to 15 residues. CDR3 residues: CASSHSGTGESPLHF. CDR3 DNA: TGTGCCAGCAGCCATTCCGGGACAGGGGAGTCACCCCTCCACTTT.

The chain uses TRBV19 and TRBJ1-4; tentative D call: TRBD1 (5 bases). This CDR3 is built from 14 residues. Deletions cut 3 bases from V and 7 bases from J, with 12 bases between. Germline CDR1 reads LNHDA; CDR2 reads SQIVND (reference sequence). The CDR3 sequence: CASSISGRGEKLFF. The CDR3, as DNA: TGTGCCAGTAGTATCTCAGGGCGGGGTGAAAAACTGTTTTTT.

The V and J genes are TRBV7-8 and TRBJ1-3; D gene uncertain. Germline-derived CDR1 and CDR2 are SGHVS and FQNEAQ. This CDR3 has 15 amino acids. V was trimmed by 2 bases and J by 0 bases, leaving 8 bases between them. The CDR3 here is CASSLLATSGNTIYF. DNA for the CDR3: TGTGCCAGCAGCTTACTGGCCACCTCTGGAAACACCATATATTTT.

This rearrangement joins TRBV29-1 to TRBJ2-2, with D perhaps matching TRBD1 (8 bases). The CDR3 runs 12 residues. The ends were cut back, 7 bases at V and 7 bases at J, with 13 bases in the middle. Germline CDR1 SQVTM, CDR2 ANQGSEA. CDR3 region: CSGTGRVGELFF. CDR3 in DNA: TGCAGCGGGACAGGGAGGGTCGGGGAGCTGTTTTTT.

This chain links TRBV6-5 with TRBJ2-1; D unclear. The CDR3 totals 13 residues. The V and J ends lost 5 bases and 0 bases respectively, with 5 bases between them. Germline V gives CDR1 MNHEY, CDR2 SVGAGI. The CDR3 DNA follows: TGTGCCAGCAGTCCTTACTCCTACAATGAGCAGTTCTTC. This sequence encodes CASSPYSYNEQFF.

The CDR3 nucleotides read TGTGCCAGCAGCTTAAACTCGGGACTAGTGGGCAATGAGCAGTTCTTC. As protein: CASSLNSGLVGNEQFF. The chain has TRBV11-2 and TRBJ2-1; 8 nucleotides align to TRBD2. Germline lookup yields CDR1 SGHAT and CDR2 FQNNGV. CDR3 length: 16 amino acids. Losses at the gene ends were 2 bases for V and 6 bases for J; bases not matched to a gene: 9.

The chain carries TRBV28 and TRBJ2-2; D assignment may be TRBD1 or TRBD2 (5 bases each). Trimming removed 8 bases at V and 4 bases at J, with 14 bases between. CDR1 is MDHEN, CDR2 SYDVKM, per germline. The length of the CDR3 is 14 residues. This CDR3 is CASLKGPTTGELFF. The CDR3 region has the DNA TGTGCCAGCCTAAAGGGACCCACCACCGGGGAGCTGTTTTTT.

V is TRBV18 and J is TRBJ1-1; 7 positions match TRBD1. CDR1 and CDR2 from the germline V gene are KGHSH and LQKENI. The CDR3 is made up of 15 amino acids. With V trimmed by 2 bases and J by 0 bases, 3 bases remained unmatched. CDR3 in DNA: TGTGCCAGCTCACCAGGACAGGTTTTGAACACTGAAGCTTTCTTT. Translated, it gives CASSPGQVLNTEAFF.

The V and J genes are TRBV28 and TRBJ1-6, with 8 nucleotides matching TRBD1. The CDR3 sequence is 13 residues long. V lost 5 bases to trimming and J lost 9 bases; unmatched junction nucleotides: 3. Per the germline V gene, CDR1 is MDHEN and CDR2 is SYDVKM. The CDR3 spells CASSMDRVSPLHF. CDR3 nucleotides: TGTGCCAGCAGTATGGACAGGGTTTCACCCCTCCACTTT.

CDR3 region: CASSGAGGTEAFF. The CDR3 DNA is TGTGCCAGCAGCGGGGCTGGGGGCACTGAAGCTTTCTTT. The chain recombines TRBV9 with TRBJ1-1; possibly TRBD1 for D (5 bases). V lost 3 bases to trimming and J lost 4 bases, with 10 bases between them. The CDR3 is made up of 13 amino acids. Germline CDR1 SGDLS, CDR2 YYNGEE.

CDR3 residues: CASSQGLAGYEQYF. Written as DNA, the CDR3 is TGTGCCAGCAGCCAAGGACTAGCGGGCTACGAGCAGTACTTC. V and J are TRBV14 and TRBJ2-7, with 10 bases lining up with TRBD2. CDR3 size: 14 residues. CDR1 and CDR2 from the germline V gene are SGHDN and FVKESK. Trimming at V came to 1 base and at J to 3 bases, leaving 0 bases not matched to a gene.

This chain connects TRBV7-3 to TRBJ1-1; no definite D call. Trimming took off 5 bases at V and 2 bases at J, with 9 bases between the two ends. CDR3 length: 13 amino acids. CDR1 is SGHTA and CDR2 is FQGTGA in the germline V gene. CDR3 DNA: TGTGCCAGCAGCACGGAACCTAACACTGAAGCTTTCTTT. It codes for CASSTEPNTEAFF.